The subject of this entry is one T cell receptor beta chain. What it binds is unknown. These data belong to a study of cytomegalovirus exposure and HLA in healthy donors. Study details: As an earlier analysis found, 150 million to 200 million T cells yielded fewer than 130 million unique TCR beta sequences.

General study points: Several V segments, TRBV6-2 and TRBV6-3 among them, could not be told apart and were dropped.

In the PCR, 60 Vbeta and 13 Jbeta primers were used. Profiling relied on immunoSEQ multiplex PCR, and the TCRdb table lists in-frame clones only, not all of them. This table holds roughly 200,000 clones, 80% found once. Germline V gene sequence: CDR1 WNHNN, CDR2 SYGVQD (reference sequence). The V end lost 1 base, the J end lost 1 base, and 5 bases lay between the germline ends. The CDR3 has 14 amino acids. The gene calls are TRBV10-1 and TRBJ2-1; D gene uncertain. The sequence was collected from a boy between 10 and 17 years old in good health and CMV-seronegative. The source material was PBMCs. This CDR3 reads CASSEFGSYNEQFF. DNA for the CDR3: TGCGCCAGCAGTGAGTTCGGGTCCTACAATGAGCAGTTCTTC.